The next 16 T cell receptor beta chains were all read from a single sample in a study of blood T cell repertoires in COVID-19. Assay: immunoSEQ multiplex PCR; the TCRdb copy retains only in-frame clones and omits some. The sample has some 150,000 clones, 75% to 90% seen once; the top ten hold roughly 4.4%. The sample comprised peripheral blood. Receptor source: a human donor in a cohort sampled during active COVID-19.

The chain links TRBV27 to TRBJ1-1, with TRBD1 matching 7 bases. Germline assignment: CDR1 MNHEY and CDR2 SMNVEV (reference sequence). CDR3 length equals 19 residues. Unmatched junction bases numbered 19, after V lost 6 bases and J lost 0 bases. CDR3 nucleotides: TGTGCCAGCAGGAGCCCTCTAGGTCCCAACAGGGGCCTGAACACTGAAGCTTTCTTT. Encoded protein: CASRSPLGPNRGLNTEAFF.

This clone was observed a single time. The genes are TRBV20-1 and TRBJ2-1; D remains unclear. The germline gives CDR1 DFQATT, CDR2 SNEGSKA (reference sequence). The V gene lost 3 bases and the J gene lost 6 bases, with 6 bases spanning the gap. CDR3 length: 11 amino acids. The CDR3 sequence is CSASRSNEQFF. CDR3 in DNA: TGCAGTGCTAGTCGTAGCAATGAGCAGTTCTTC.

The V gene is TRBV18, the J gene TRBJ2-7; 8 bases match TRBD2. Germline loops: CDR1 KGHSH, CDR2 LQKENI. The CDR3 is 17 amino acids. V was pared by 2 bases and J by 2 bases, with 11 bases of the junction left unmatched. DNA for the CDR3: TGTGCCAGCTCACCAGTCCCTACTTTGCGGGGGGCCTACGAGCAGTACTTC. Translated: CASSPVPTLRGAYEQYF.

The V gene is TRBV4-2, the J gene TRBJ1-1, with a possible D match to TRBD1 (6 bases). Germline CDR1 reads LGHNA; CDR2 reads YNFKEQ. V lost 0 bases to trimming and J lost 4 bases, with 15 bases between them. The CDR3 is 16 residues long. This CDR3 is CASSQDFGQGSTEAFF. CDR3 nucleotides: TGTGCCAGCAGCCAAGATTTCGGGCAGGGGAGCACTGAAGCTTTCTTT.

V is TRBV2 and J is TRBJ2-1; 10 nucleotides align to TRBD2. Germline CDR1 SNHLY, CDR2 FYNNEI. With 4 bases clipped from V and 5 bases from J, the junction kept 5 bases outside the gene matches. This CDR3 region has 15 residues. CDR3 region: CASSGNSGGNNEQFF. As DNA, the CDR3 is TGTGCCAGCAGTGGTAATAGCGGGGGGAACAATGAGCAGTTCTTC.

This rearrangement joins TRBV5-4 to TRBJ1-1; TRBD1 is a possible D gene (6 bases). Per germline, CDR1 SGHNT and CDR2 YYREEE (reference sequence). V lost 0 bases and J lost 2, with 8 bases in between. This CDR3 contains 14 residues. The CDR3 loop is CASSLGQDNTEAFF. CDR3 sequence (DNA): TGTGCCAGCAGCTTGGGACAGGACAACACTGAAGCTTTCTTT.

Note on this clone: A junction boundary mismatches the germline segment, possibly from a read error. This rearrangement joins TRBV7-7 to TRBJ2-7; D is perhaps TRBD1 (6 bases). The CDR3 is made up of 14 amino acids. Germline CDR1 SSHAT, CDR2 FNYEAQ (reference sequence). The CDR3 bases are TGTGCTAGCAGCTTGGACAGAGCCTGCCACGAGCAGTACTTC. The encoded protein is CASSLDRACHEQYF.

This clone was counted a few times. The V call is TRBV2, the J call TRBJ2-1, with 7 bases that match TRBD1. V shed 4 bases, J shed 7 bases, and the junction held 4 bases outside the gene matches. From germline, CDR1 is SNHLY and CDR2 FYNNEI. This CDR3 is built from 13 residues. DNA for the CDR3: TGTGCCAGCAGTGTACAGGGGTTGAATGAGCAGTTCTTC. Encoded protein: CASSVQGLNEQFF.

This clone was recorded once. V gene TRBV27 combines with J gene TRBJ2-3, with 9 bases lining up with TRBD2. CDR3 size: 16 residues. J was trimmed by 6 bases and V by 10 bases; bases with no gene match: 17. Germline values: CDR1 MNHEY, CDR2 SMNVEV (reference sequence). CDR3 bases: TGTGCCACGGGCGGCGGGAGGGGGGGAGTTTCGGATACGCAGTATTTT. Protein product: CATGGGRGGVSDTQYF.

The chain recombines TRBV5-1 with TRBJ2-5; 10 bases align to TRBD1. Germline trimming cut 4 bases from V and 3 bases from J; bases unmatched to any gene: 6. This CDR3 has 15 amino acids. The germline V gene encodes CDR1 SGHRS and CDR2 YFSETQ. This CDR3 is CASSQGQGREETQYF. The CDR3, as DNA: TGCGCCAGCAGCCAGGGACAGGGGCGGGAAGAGACCCAGTACTTC.

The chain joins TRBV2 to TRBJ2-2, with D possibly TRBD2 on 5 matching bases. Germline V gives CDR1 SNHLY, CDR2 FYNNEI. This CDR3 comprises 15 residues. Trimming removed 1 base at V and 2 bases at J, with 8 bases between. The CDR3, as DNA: TGTGCCAGCAGTGAAGTCCCGGGAAACACCGGGGAGCTGTTTTTT. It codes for CASSEVPGNTGELFF.

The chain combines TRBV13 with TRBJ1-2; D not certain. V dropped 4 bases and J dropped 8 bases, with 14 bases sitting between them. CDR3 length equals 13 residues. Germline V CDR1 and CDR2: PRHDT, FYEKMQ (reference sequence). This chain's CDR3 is CASSSAGRAGYTF. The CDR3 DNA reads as TGTGCCAGCAGCTCCGCGGGAAGGGCAGGCTACACCTTC.

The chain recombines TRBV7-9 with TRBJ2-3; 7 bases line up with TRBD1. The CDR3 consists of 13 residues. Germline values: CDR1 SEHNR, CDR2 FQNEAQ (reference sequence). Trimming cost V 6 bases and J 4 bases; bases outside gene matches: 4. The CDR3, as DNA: TGTGCCAGCAGAAATGACAGGGCAGATACGCAGTATTTT. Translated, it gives CASRNDRADTQYF.

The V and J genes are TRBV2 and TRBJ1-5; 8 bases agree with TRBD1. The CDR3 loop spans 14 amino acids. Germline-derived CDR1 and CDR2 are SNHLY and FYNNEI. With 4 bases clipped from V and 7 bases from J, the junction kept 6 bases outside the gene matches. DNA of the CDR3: TGTGCCAGCAGTGTCAGACAGGGGAACCAGCCCCAGCATTTT. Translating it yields CASSVRQGNQPQHF.

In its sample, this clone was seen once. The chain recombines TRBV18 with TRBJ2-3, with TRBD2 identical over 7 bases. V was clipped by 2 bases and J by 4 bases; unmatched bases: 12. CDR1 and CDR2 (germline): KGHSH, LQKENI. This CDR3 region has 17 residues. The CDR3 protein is CASSPFGGGPPSDTQYF. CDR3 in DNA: TGTGCCAGCTCACCATTTGGGGGAGGGCCCCCGTCAGATACGCAGTATTTT.

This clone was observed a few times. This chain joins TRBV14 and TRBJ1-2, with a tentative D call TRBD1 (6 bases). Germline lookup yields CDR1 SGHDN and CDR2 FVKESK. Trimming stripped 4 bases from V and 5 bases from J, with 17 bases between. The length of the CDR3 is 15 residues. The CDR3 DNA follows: TGTGCCAGCAGCCCCCGGGGGGCAGATATTTATGGCTACACCTTC. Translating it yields CASSPRGADIYGYTF.